The rows below give T cell receptor beta chains drawn from one sample of a study of CD8 T cells in ankylosing spondylitis. TCRdb re-derived calls from the 5' RACE reads in MiXCR, one entry per CDR3 protein. Of about 210,000 distinct CDR3 sequences in the sample, about 7% were seen once. Sequencing used blood, either unsorted or a sorted T cell fraction (not recorded which). These receptors all come from a male donor with ankylosing spondylitis. Each CDR3 is given with its conserved first and last residue. The D gene is left open where the match is weak. Not all rows give a size; the values are once, few, many and, for expanded clones, a class.

TGTGCCAGCAGCCAAGGACCGCAGGACGGATACAATGAGCAGTTCTTC,CASSQGPQDGYNEQFF,TRBV4-2,TRBJ2-1,NA,many
TGTGCCAGCTCACCGGGACCGCGGCAAGAGACCCAGTACTTC,CASSPGPRQETQYF,TRBV18,TRBJ2-5,NA,few
TGCGCCAGCAGTGCGGGACATAATCCCTACGAGCAGTACTTC,CASSAGHNPYEQYF,TRBV5-1,TRBJ2-7,NA,many
TGTGCCAGCAGTCCCTCGACGGCAGGGAGCAATCAGCCCCAGCATTTT,CASSPSTAGSNQPQHF,TRBV27,TRBJ1-5,NA,few
TGTGCCACCGAAGGGGGTCGGGCTAGCGGCACCTACGAGCAGTACTTC,CATEGGRASGTYEQYF,TRBV19,TRBJ2-7,NA,few
TGTGCCAGCAGCTTACTCTTCAGAGGGCCAGGGAATGAGCAGTTCTTC,CASSLLFRGPGNEQFF,TRBV7-9,TRBJ2-1,NA,NA
TGCAGCGTCATGACAGGAAATTCCTACGAGCAGTACTTC,CSVMTGNSYEQYF,TRBV29-1,TRBJ2-7,NA,many
TGTGCCAGCTCAAAACCGCAGGGGCCGTCAACTAATGAAAAACTGTTTTTT,CASSKPQGPSTNEKLFF,TRBV18,TRBJ1-4,NA,few
TGTGCCAGCAGGGGGACCATCCCGTGGACAGATACGCAGTATTTT,CASRGTIPWTDTQYF,TRBV6-1,TRBJ2-3,NA,many
TGCGCCAGCAGTGATGCGGGAGGATACAATGAGCAGTTCTTC,CASSDAGGYNEQFF,TRBV10-1,TRBJ2-1,TRBD2,few
TGTGCCAGCAGTTTATCAGTAGGGGCGGGAGGCTCTAGCACAGATACGCAGTATTTT,CASSLSVGAGGSSTDTQYF,TRBV27,TRBJ2-3,TRBD2,few
TGTGCCAGCAGCCAAGATAGGGGCCTGGGGCCCCAGCATTTT,CASSQDRGLGPQHF,TRBV4-2,TRBJ1-5,NA,many
TGCGCCAGCAGCTTGGAGGGCAGCTCAGGAGGTGGACTGTTTTTT,CASSLEGSSGGGLFF,TRBV5-1,TRBJ1-4,NA,few
TGTGCCAGTAGGGGGAGAAGGGAGCTGTTTTTT,CASRGRRELFF,TRBV19,TRBJ2-2,NA,many
TGTGCCAGCAGCGTAGGATTGGTCCCCTGGGAGCAGTACTTC,CASSVGLVPWEQYF,TRBV9,TRBJ2-7,NA,many
TGTGCCAGCAGCTCCCCCGGACAGGGAAGGAATGAGCAGTTCTTC,CASSSPGQGRNEQFF,TRBV7-9,TRBJ2-1,TRBD1,many
TGTGCCAGCAAACCGACAGGGATATACGAGCAGTACTTC,CASKPTGIYEQYF,TRBV7-9,TRBJ2-7,TRBD1,few
TGTGCCAGCAGCGCGGACCGGACAGGCGAGACATATGGCTACACCTTC,CASSADRTGETYGYTF,TRBV9,TRBJ1-2,TRBD1,few
TGTGCCAGCAGCTTAAGTCCGAATGAAAAACTGTTTTTT,CASSLSPNEKLFF,TRBV7-8,TRBJ1-4,NA,many
TGTGCCAGCAGCCAAGTTAGGACAGGGGCTTTCTTGGAGCAGTTCTTC,CASSQVRTGAFLEQFF,TRBV3-1,TRBJ2-1,TRBD1,few
TGTGCCAGCAGTCCTACTAGCTCCTACAATGAGCAGTTCTTC,CASSPTSSYNEQFF,TRBV12-3/TRBV12-4,TRBJ2-1,NA,many
TGTGCCACCAGCAGAGCCCCACCCAGGGGGAATCAGCCCCAGCATTTT,CATSRAPPRGNQPQHF,TRBV15,TRBJ1-5,TRBD1,few
TGTGCCAGCACCCGGACTAGCGGACCCCTTGGGCAGAATGAGCAGTTCTTC,CASTRTSGPLGQNEQFF,TRBV11-2,TRBJ2-1,TRBD2,many
TGCAGCGTTTGGGGGGCTGAGCAGTTCTTC,CSVWGAEQFF,TRBV29-1,TRBJ2-1,NA,many
TGTGCCAGCAGCCCTCGACGGGGGCGGGACCAAGAGACCCAGTACTTC,CASSPRRGRDQETQYF,TRBV9,TRBJ2-5,NA,many
TGCGCCAGCAGCCCAGTCGGGACAGCTTTCGGGCGGAATGAGCAGTTCTTC,CASSPVGTAFGRNEQFF,TRBV5-1,TRBJ2-1,TRBD1,NA
TGTGCCAGCAGCCCCCGGTTGGGTCAGCCCCAGCATTTT,CASSPRLGQPQHF,TRBV9,TRBJ1-5,NA,many
TGTGCCAGCAGCCAGAGGCTAGCGGGCCCCACAGATACGCAGTATTTT,CASSQRLAGPTDTQYF,TRBV7-2,TRBJ2-3,TRBD2,many
TGCGCCAGCAGCCAGGGACTAGCGTTGAACACCGGGGAGCTGTTTTTT,CASSQGLALNTGELFF,TRBV4-3,TRBJ2-2,TRBD2,few
TGTGCCAGCACCAGCGGGGAGGGGGAGGAAGCAGATACGCAGTATTTT,CASTSGEGEEADTQYF,TRBV5-6,TRBJ2-3,NA,many
TGTGCCATCAGTTCCTTTAGCGGGAGGAACTCCTACGAGCAGTACTTC,CAISSFSGRNSYEQYF,TRBV10-3,TRBJ2-7,TRBD2,many
TGTGCCAGCAGTTTCCGGGACAGGGGTGAAGCTTTCTTT,CASSFRDRGEAFF,TRBV7-9,TRBJ1-1,TRBD1,many
TGTGCCAGCAGCTTAGAGACGGACTTGCGGGGTGAGCAGTTCTTC,CASSLETDLRGEQFF,TRBV7-9,TRBJ2-1,NA,many
TGTGCCAGCAGTGAGTTCCCCCTAGAGGGGGAGGACACTGAAGCTTTCTTT,CASSEFPLEGEDTEAFF,TRBV6-1,TRBJ1-1,NA,many
TGTGCCAGCAGACTTGGACAGGGTTATCAGCCCCAGCATTTT,CASRLGQGYQPQHF,TRBV2,TRBJ1-5,TRBD1,few
TGCAGTGCTAGAGATGTATGGCGGGCCGCCCCCTACGAGCAGTACTTC,CSARDVWRAAPYEQYF,TRBV20-1,TRBJ2-7,NA,many
TGTGCCAGCCGGACCAGACGGGCCTACGAGCAGTACTTC,CASRTRRAYEQYF,TRBV12-3/TRBV12-4,TRBJ2-7,NA,many
TGTGCCAGCAGTTCCGATAGTGGCAGGAGATACGGTCAGCCCCAGCATTTT,CASSSDSGRRYGQPQHF,TRBV6-5,TRBJ1-5,NA,many
TGTGCCAGCAGTTTATCACCTGGGACAGGGGGGAACGAGCAGTACTTC,CASSLSPGTGGNEQYF,TRBV27,TRBJ2-7,TRBD1,few
TGTGCCAGCAGTTTTCCTGCTGGGGGCTATCAGCCCCAGCATTTT,CASSFPAGGYQPQHF,TRBV28,TRBJ1-5,NA,many
TGTGCCAGCAGCTTGGCCGGTTCTCGCGAGCAGTACTTC,CASSLAGSREQYF,TRBV5-6,TRBJ2-7,NA,NA